What follows is one T cell receptor beta chain and its context. Its target is not known. Germline CDR1 is SEHNR and CDR2 is FQNEAQ (reference sequence). The V end was cut by 1 base, the J end by 0 bases, with 12 bases between. The CDR3 spans 16 residues. This specimen belongs to a study of T cells and Merkel cell carcinoma outcomes. The study, taken as a whole, reports: Reportedly, T-cell repertoire with density predicts Merkel cell carcinoma outcomes.

Profiled with immunoSEQ multiplex PCR; TCRdb holds only in-frame clones, not every one. This sample has approximately 12,000 clones, with around 95% found just once. Sample: tumor tissue from Merkel cell carcinoma. The TCR was taken from a human donor with Merkel cell carcinoma. J is TRBJ1-1 and V is TRBV7-9; D not certain. The CDR3 DNA sequence: TGTGCCAGCAGCTTAGAGGTAACAAGAATGAACACTGAAGCTTTCTTT. Translated, it gives CASSLEVTRMNTEAFF.